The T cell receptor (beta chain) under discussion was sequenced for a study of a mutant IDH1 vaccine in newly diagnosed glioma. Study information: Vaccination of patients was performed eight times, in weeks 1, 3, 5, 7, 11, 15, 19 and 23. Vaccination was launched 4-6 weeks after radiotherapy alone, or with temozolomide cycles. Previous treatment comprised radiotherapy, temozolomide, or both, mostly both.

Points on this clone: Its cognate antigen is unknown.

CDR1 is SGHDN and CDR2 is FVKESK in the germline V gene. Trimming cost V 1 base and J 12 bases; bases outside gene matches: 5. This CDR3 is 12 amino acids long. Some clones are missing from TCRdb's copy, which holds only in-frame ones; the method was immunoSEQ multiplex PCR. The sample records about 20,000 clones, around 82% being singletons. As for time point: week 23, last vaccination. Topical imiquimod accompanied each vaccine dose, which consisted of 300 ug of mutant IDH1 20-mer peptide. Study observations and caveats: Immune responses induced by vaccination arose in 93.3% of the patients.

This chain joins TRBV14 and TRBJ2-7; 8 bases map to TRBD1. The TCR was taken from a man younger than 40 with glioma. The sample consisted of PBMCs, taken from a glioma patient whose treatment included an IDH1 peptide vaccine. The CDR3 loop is CASSQGGDRRYF. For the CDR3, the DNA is TGTGCCAGCAGCCAAGGCGGGGACAGGAGGTACTTC.